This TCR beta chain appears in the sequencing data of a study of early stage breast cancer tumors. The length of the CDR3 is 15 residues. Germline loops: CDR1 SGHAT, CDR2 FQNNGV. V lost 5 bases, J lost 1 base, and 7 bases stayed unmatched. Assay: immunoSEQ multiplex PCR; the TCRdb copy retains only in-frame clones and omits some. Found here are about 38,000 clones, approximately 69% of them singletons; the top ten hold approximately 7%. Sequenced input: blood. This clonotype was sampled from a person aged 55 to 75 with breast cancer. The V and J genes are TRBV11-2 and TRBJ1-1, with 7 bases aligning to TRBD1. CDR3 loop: CASSQRTGWNTEAFF. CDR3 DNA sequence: TGTGCCAGCAGCCAACGGACAGGCTGGAACACTGAAGCTTTCTTT. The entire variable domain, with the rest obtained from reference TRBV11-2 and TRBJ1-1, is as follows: EAGVAQSPRYKIIEKRQSVAFWCNPISGHATLYWYQQILGQGPKLLIQFQNNGVVDDSQLPKDRFSAERLKGVDSTLKIQPAKLEDSAVYLCASSQRTGWNTEAFFGQGTRLTVV.